This record covers a single T cell receptor (beta chain). The target antigen is unknown. CD4+ or CD8+ T cells were sorted as naive CD45RA+ or memory CD45RO+. This sample was taken from a study of regulatory dendritic cells for organ transplantation. General study points: Memory T cells were less diverse than naive, with memory CD8+ most oligoclonal. Regulatory dendritic cells appeared to expand memory CD8+ clones less than mature ones. Alloreactive memory CD8+ T cell pools varied considerably between individuals.

Method: immunoSEQ multiplex PCR; TCRdb's copy keeps in-frame clones and lacks some. This sample has under 40,000 clones, with 80% to 95% found just once. Germline V gives CDR1 SGHTA, CDR2 FQGNSA. Between the trimmed V and J ends, which lost 0 bases and 1 base, there was a span of 13 bases. The CDR3 totals 16 residues. This receptor was obtained from a human donor in good health. Sequencing was done on a sample of naive CD8+ T cells from blood. Documented subset: CD45RA+ naive T cells. The chain employs TRBV7-2 and TRBJ2-7; perhaps TRBD1 as D (6 bases). CDR3 in DNA: TGTGCCAGCAGCTTAGCAGGGGACAAGCCTTCCTACGAGCAGTACTTC. This encodes CASSLAGDKPSYEQYF.